This T cell receptor beta chain was documented in a study of OX40 agonist ivuxolimab in advanced cancers. Turning to the study itself: An anti-OX40 (CD134) antibody with agonistic activity, ivuxolimab, was administered to patients. From 23 to 79 years was the age range, with a mean of approximately 63 years, and about 83% were male. Two cutaneous melanoma patients and one hepatocellular carcinoma patient, three in all, had partial responses. Study-wide results and limits: Individuals who were partial responders at 0.1-3.0 mg/kg had clonal expansion that ranked among the lowest.

The CDR3 extends over 16 amino acids. V lost 2 bases to trimming and J lost 5 bases; unmatched junction nucleotides: 5. Germline CDR1 and CDR2: GTSNPN and SVGIG (reference sequence). Method: immunoSEQ multiplex PCR; TCRdb's copy keeps in-frame clones and lacks some. The data show around 89,000 clones, more than 75% seen once. Comment on this clone: Antigen specificity is unknown.

The rearrangement uses TRBV30 and TRBJ2-1; 14 nucleotides align to TRBD2. This specimen was CD4+ or CD8+ T cells sorted from blood, taken in a trial of the OX40 agonist ivuxolimab. This receptor was obtained from an adult with an advanced solid tumor such as melanoma, head and neck, liver or kidney cancer. The CDR3 coding sequence is TGTGCCTGGAGTACCCAGGGACTAGCGGGGGACAATGAGCAGTTCTTC. This codes for CAWSTQGLAGDNEQFF.